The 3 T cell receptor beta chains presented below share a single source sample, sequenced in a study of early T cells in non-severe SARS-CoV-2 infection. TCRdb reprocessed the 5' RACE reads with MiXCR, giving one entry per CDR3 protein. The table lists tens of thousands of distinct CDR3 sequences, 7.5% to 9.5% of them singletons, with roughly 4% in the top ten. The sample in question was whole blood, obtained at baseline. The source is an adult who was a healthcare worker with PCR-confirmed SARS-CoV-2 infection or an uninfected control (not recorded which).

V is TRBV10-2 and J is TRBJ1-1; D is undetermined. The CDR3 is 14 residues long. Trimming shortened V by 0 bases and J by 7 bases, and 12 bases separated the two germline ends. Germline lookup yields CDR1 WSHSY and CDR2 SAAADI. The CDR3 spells CASSESEGLGEAFF. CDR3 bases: TGCGCCAGCAGTGAGTCGGAAGGGCTTGGTGAAGCTTTCTTT.

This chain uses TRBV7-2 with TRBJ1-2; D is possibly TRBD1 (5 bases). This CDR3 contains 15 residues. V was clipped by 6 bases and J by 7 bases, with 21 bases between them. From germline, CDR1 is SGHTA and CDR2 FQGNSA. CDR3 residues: CASSGGAGTVLGYTF. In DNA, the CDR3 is TGTGCCAGCAGTGGAGGGGCCGGGACCGTCCTTGGCTACACCTTC.

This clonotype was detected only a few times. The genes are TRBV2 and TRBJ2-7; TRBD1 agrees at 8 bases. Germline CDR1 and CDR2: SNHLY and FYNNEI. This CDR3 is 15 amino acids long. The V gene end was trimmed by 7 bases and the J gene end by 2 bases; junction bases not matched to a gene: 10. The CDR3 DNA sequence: TGTGCCAGCACGGAGAGGGGACAGGCCGCCTACGAGCAGTACTTC. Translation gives CASTERGQAAYEQYF.